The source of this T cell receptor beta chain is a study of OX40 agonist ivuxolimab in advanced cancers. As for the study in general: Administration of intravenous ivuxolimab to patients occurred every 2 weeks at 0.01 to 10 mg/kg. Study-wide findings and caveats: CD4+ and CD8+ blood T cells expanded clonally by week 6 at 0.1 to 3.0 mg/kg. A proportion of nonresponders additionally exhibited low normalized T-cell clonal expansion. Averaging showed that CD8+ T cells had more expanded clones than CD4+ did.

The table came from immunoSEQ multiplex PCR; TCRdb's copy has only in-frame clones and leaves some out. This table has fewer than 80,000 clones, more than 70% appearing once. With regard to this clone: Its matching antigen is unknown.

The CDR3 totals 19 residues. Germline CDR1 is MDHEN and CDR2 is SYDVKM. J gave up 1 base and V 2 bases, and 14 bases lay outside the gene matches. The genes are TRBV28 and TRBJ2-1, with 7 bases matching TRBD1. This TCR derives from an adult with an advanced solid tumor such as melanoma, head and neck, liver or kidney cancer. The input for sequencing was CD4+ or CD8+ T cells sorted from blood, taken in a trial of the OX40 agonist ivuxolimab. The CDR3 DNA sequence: TGTGCCAGCAGTTTAAGTTCAAGGGGGCAATATAGATCCTACAATGAGCAGTTCTTC. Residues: CASSLSSRGQYRSYNEQFF.